The clone carrying this T cell receptor beta chain was counted once. The sample is drawn from a study of control samples from healthy donors and cancer patients. Clones were read by immunoSEQ multiplex PCR, and TCRdb kept only the in-frame ones, dropping some. Of around 18,000 clones listed, 86% are singletons. V lost 2 bases and J lost 1; bases outside the gene matches: 4. This CDR3 is 16 amino acids long. Germline V gives CDR1 ENHRY, CDR2 SYGVKD. The genes are TRBV10-3 and TRBJ2-2, with TRBD2 matching over 7 bases. The receptor was derived from a woman aged 70 to 79 with colorectal cancer. Sequenced: PBMCs. Written as DNA, the CDR3 is TGTGCCATCAGTGAGGGCGGCGGGGGGAACACCGGGGAGCTGTTTTTT. Translated, it gives CAISEGGGGNTGELFF.